This is a list of T cell receptor beta chains from one sample in a study of cytomegalovirus exposure and HLA in healthy donors. The repertoire was sequenced with immunoSEQ multiplex PCR; TCRdb's copy has only in-frame clones and lacks some. Of about 150,000 clones in the sample, just over 85% were seen once. The specimen sequenced was PBMCs. The receptors were sampled from a human donor in good health. CDR3s include the opening cysteine and the closing phenylalanine or tryptophan. D genes are given only for firm matches. The size field is filled for only some rows; it gives once, few, many or a size class.

len	v_gene	d_gene	abundance	j_gene	CDR3aa	CDR3nt
16	TRBV15	NA	NA	TRBJ1-5	CATSTRRGSSNQPQHF	TGTGCCACCAGCACCCGCAGGGGTAGCAGCAATCAGCCCCAGCATTTT
15	TRBV6-1	NA	NA	TRBJ2-2	CASSERVLVTGELFF	TGTGCCAGCAGTGAGAGGGTATTGGTCACCGGGGAGCTGTTTTTT
16	TRBV6-1	TRBD1	NA	TRBJ1-4	CASSERTGALNEKLFF	TGTGCCAGCAGTGAGCGGACAGGGGCCCTTAATGAAAAACTGTTTTTT
16	TRBV11-2	TRBD2	NA	TRBJ2-2	CASSLAGLASSGELFF	TGTGCCAGCAGCTTAGCGGGACTAGCCTCCTCCGGGGAGCTGTTTTTT
15	TRBV19	NA	NA	TRBJ1-1	CASSIIGGGFTEAFF	TGTGCCAGTAGTATTATCGGGGGAGGTTTCACTGAAGCTTTCTTT
16	TRBV7-3	NA	NA	TRBJ2-1	CASSLTNGVSYNEQFF	TGTGCCAGCAGCTTAACGAACGGGGTATCCTACAATGAGCAGTTCTTC
15	TRBV10-1	TRBD1	NA	TRBJ1-1	CASSEGTGEGTEAFF	TGCGCCAGCAGTGAGGGGACAGGGGAAGGCACTGAAGCTTTCTTT
15	TRBV5-1	NA	NA	TRBJ1-1	CASSLRGAMNTEAFF	TGCGCCAGCAGCTTGCGGGGAGCGATGAACACTGAAGCTTTCTTT
11	TRBV28	TRBD1	once	TRBJ2-5	CASRSRGPQYF	TGTGCCAGCAGGTCTAGGGGGCCCCAGTACTTC
14	TRBV2	NA	NA	TRBJ2-7	CASSEGNQAYEQYF	TGTGCCAGCAGTGAAGGGAATCAGGCCTACGAGCAGTACTTC
14	TRBV5-4	NA	few	TRBJ2-7	CASSLLDKTYEQYF	TGTGCCAGCAGCTTGTTGGACAAAACCTACGAGCAGTACTTC
15	TRBV7-9	NA	NA	TRBJ2-4	CASSLGARGKNIQYF	TGTGCCAGCAGCTTAGGTGCCAGGGGCAAAAACATTCAGTACTTC
14	TRBV6-5	NA	NA	TRBJ2-2	CASGSRPDTGELFF	TGTGCCAGCGGTTCGAGGCCAGACACCGGGGAGCTGTTTTTT
14	TRBV5-1	TRBD1	NA	TRBJ1-2	CASSFTRGLEGYTF	TGCGCCAGCAGCTTTACCAGGGGGCTGGAGGGCTACACCTTC
15	TRBV28	NA	NA	TRBJ1-5	CASIVGGSGNQPQHF	TGTGCCAGCATCGTGGGGGGGAGCGGCAATCAGCCCCAGCATTTT
13	TRBV7-9	NA	NA	TRBJ2-7	CASSPQSVYEQYF	TGTGCCAGCAGCCCCCAGTCAGTCTACGAGCAGTACTTC
13	TRBV7-7	NA	few	TRBJ2-3	CASSLSPRDTQYF	TGTGCCAGCAGCTTATCCCCCCGGGATACGCAGTATTTT
16	TRBV5-8	NA	NA	TRBJ1-2	CASSLGRFWGRAGYTF	TGTGCCAGCAGCTTGGGCCGGTTTTGGGGGCGGGCCGGCTACACCTTC
14	TRBV6-1	NA	NA	TRBJ2-2	CASKIFANTGELFF	TGTGCCAGCAAAATATTTGCGAACACCGGGGAGCTGTTTTTT
13	TRBV6-5	TRBD1	NA	TRBJ1-2	CATSYRGGEGYTF	TGTGCCACCAGTTACAGGGGGGGGGAAGGCTACACCTTC
13	TRBV6-5	NA	once	TRBJ1-1	CASSFQMNTEAFF	TGTGCCAGCAGTTTCCAGATGAACACTGAAGCTTTCTTT
14	TRBV27	TRBD1	NA	TRBJ2-7	CASSYGTGSYEQYF	TGTGCCAGCAGTTACGGGACAGGGTCCTACGAGCAGTACTTC
14	TRBV14	TRBD1	few	TRBJ1-2	CASSQLTGADGYTF	TGTGCCAGCAGCCAACTGACAGGGGCAGATGGCTACACCTTC
15	TRBV28	NA	few	TRBJ2-1	CASSLSRDTNNEQFF	TGTGCCAGCAGTCTCTCCCGGGACACCAACAATGAGCAGTTCTTC
15	TRBV6-7	NA	NA	TRBJ2-7	CASSQFGFLTYEQYF	TGTGCCAGCAGTCAATTCGGGTTTTTGACCTACGAGCAGTACTTC
15	TRBV12-2	NA	once	TRBJ1-1	CASRLVVQKNTEAFF	TGTGCAAGTCGCTTAGTGGTACAGAAGAACACTGAAGCTTTCTTT
11	TRBV30	NA	NA	TRBJ1-2	CAWSVELIYSF	TGTGCCTGGAGTGTTGAACTAATCTACTCCTTC
15	TRBV18	NA	NA	TRBJ1-6	CASSPLGQEDSPLHF	TGTGCCAGCTCACCGCTCGGGCAGGAGGATTCACCCCTCCACTTT
15	TRBV6-1	TRBD2	few	TRBJ2-5	CASSEATGGLETQYF	TGTGCCAGCAGTGAAGCAACGGGGGGGCTAGAGACCCAGTACTTC
11	TRBV20-1	TRBD2	NA	TRBJ2-4	CSATEGLQDYF	TGCAGTGCTACCGAGGGACTACAGGATTACTTC
15	TRBV27	NA	NA	TRBJ1-6	CASSVGISYNSPLHF	TGTGCCAGCAGTGTCGGTATTTCTTATAATTCACCCCTCCACTTT
15	TRBV7-2	TRBD1	NA	TRBJ2-3	CASSSGQGMTDTQYF	TGTGCCAGCAGCTCCGGACAGGGGATGACAGATACGCAGTATTTT
17	TRBV30	TRBD2	NA	TRBJ2-7	CAWSVHRTSGRGHEQYF	TGTGCCTGGAGTGTACACAGGACTAGCGGGAGAGGCCACGAGCAGTACTTC
13	TRBV7-3	TRBD1	NA	TRBJ1-1	CASSLRQGVEAFF	TGTGCCAGCAGCCTAAGACAGGGCGTTGAAGCTTTCTTT
16	TRBV2	NA	NA	TRBJ2-5	CASSMPWRGNYETQYF	TGTGCCAGCAGTATGCCTTGGAGGGGAAATTACGAGACCCAGTACTTC
13	TRBV6-5	TRBD1	NA	TRBJ1-2	CASRLGQGGGYTF	TGTGCCAGCAGACTAGGACAGGGAGGAGGCTACACCTTC
15	TRBV29-1	NA	NA	TRBJ1-2	CTYQPGTSFNYGYTF	TGCACGTACCAACCCGGGACATCCTTTAACTATGGCTACACCTTC
16	TRBV19	TRBD2	NA	TRBJ2-3	CASSRLAGGPTDTQYF	TGTGCCAGTAGTAGATTAGCGGGAGGGCCCACAGATACGCAGTATTTT
14	TRBV2	NA	NA	TRBJ2-3	CASSDQGYTDTQYF	TGTGCCAGCAGTGACCAGGGGTACACAGATACGCAGTATTTT
11	TRBV20-1	TRBD1	NA	TRBJ1-2	CSKDRVYGYTF	TGCAGTAAGGACAGGGTCTATGGCTACACCTTC
14	TRBV7-9	TRBD1	once	TRBJ1-4	CASSPTGEMKGLFF	TGTGCCAGCAGCCCGACAGGGGAAATGAAAGGACTGTTTTTT
14	TRBV27	NA	medium-sized	TRBJ2-7	CASSTTGYGHEQYF	TGTGCCAGCAGTACGACAGGCTACGGCCACGAGCAGTACTTC
15	TRBV6-1	TRBD1	NA	TRBJ2-7	CASRDSTGYYYEQYF	TGTGCCAGCAGGGACTCGACAGGGTACTACTACGAGCAGTACTTC
14	TRBV5-6	NA	NA	TRBJ2-7	CASSSMGGSYEQYF	TGTGCCAGCAGCTCCATGGGGGGCTCCTACGAGCAGTACTTC
15	TRBV5-6	NA	NA	TRBJ1-2	CASSLGSGKNYGYTF	TGTGCCAGCAGCTTGGGTTCAGGAAAAAACTATGGCTACACCTTC
13	TRBV9	TRBD1	once	TRBJ1-1	CASSQGDRDQRLW	TGTGCCAGCAGCCAGGGGGACAGGGATCAGCGGCTTTGG
16	TRBV6-1	TRBD2	NA	TRBJ2-7	CASSGGLAGTYYEQYF	TGTGCCAGCAGTGGCGGACTAGCGGGGACATACTACGAGCAGTACTTC
15	TRBV7-2	NA	NA	TRBJ2-3	CASSPSGYRTDTQYF	TGTGCCAGCAGCCCCAGCGGTTATCGAACAGATACGCAGTATTTT
12	TRBV28	NA	NA	TRBJ1-1	CASSLGLTEAFF	TGTGCCAGCAGTTTAGGGCTTACTGAAGCTTTCTTT
14	TRBV15	NA	NA	TRBJ1-4	CATREGQRNEKLFF	TGTGCCACCAGGGAGGGCCAGAGGAATGAAAAACTGTTTTTT
11	TRBV5-4	NA	NA	TRBJ2-7	CASSSGYEQYF	TGTGCCAGCAGCTCCGGTTACGAGCAGTACTTC
14	TRBV5-1	NA	few	TRBJ1-4	CASSPQGLREKLFF	TGCGCCAGCAGCCCGCAGGGTTTGAGGGAAAAACTGTTTTTT
13	TRBV4-3	NA	NA	TRBJ1-2	CASSFSRVDGYTF	TGCGCCAGCAGCTTTAGCAGGGTTGATGGCTACACCTTC
13	TRBV14	NA	NA	TRBJ1-1	CASSQSRVTEAFF	TGTGCCAGCAGCCAAAGTCGGGTCACTGAAGCTTTCTTT
15	TRBV4-1	TRBD2	NA	TRBJ2-7	CASSREGESSYEQYF	TGCGCCAGCAGTCGGGAGGGGGAGAGCTCCTACGAGCAGTACTTC